This TCR beta chain was identified during a study of CD8+ T cells in alopecia areata. Study-wide findings and caveats: Besides other cells, scalp samples also yield sequences of resident alphabeta T cells from normal skin.

V was cut by 4 bases and J by 0 bases, with 12 bases left in between. In germline, CDR1 is SQVTM, CDR2 ANQGSEA. This CDR3 spans 14 amino acids. RNA extraction and reverse transcription yielded cDNA as sequencing template. TCRdb's copy holds only in-frame clones and misses some; the assay was immunoSEQ multiplex PCR. Of 200,000 to 250,000 clones in the sample, around three fifths are singletons; the top ten hold about 1.4%. Treatment of the sample: oral pan-JAK inhibitor, 5-10 mg twice daily. It was from alopecia areata patients that lesional scalp punch biopsies and peripheral blood were collected. Comment on this clone: The target antigen is unknown.

Sequencing was performed on CD4+ T cells sorted from blood, taken at week 4, from a patient treated with tofacitinib. The J gene is TRBJ2-5, the V gene TRBV29-1; D unclear. The source is a human donor with alopecia areata. The CDR3 DNA sequence: TGCAGCGTTGCCTCTCGACTTTACCAAGAGACCCAGTACTTC. It yields the protein CSVASRLYQETQYF.